Reported below is one T cell receptor beta chain. The target antigen is unknown. Clones were read by immunoSEQ multiplex PCR, and TCRdb kept only the in-frame ones, dropping some. The table lists some 120,000 clones, around 89% of them singletons. The data derive from a study of T cell responses to AZD1222 COVID-19 vaccine. Deletions cut 0 bases from V and 3 bases from J, with 8 bases between. The CDR3 contains 15 residues. CDR1 is MGHRA, CDR2 YSYEKL, per germline. Findings of the study overall: The study found Spike-specific TCR breadth and depth rose after two AZD1222 doses.

This TCR came from an adult in good health. The sequencing here drew on peripheral blood, taken on day 0 of MenACWY control vaccination. The chain recombines TRBV4-1 with TRBJ2-2, with TRBD1 as a possible D gene (6 bases). The CDR3 bases are TGCGCCAGCAGCCAAGAGGACAGAGACACCGGGGAGCTGTTTTTT. This encodes CASSQEDRDTGELFF.